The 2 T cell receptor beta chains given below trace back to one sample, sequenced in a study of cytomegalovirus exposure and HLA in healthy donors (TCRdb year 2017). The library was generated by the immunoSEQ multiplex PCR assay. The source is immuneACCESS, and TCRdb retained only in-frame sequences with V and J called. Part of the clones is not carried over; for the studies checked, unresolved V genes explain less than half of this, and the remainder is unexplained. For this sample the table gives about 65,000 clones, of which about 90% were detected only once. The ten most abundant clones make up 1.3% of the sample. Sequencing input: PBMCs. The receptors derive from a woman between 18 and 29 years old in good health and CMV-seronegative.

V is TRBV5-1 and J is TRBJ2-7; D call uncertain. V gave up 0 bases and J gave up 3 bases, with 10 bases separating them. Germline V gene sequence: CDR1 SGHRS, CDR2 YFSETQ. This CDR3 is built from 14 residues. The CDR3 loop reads CASSLGLSVYEQYF. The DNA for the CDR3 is TGCGCCAGCAGCTTGGGCCTGTCAGTCTACGAGCAGTACTTC.

The DNA of the CDR3 is TGTGCCAGCAGGTCCAACGCGGGGGGGGATACGCAGTATTTT. As protein: CASRSNAGGDTQYF. The J gene is TRBJ2-3, the V gene TRBV5-4; TRBD2 matches 9 bases. The CDR3 spans 14 residues. CDR1 and CDR2 (germline): SGHNT, YYREEE (reference sequence). V trimming: 5 bases; J trimming: 6 bases; junction bases outside the gene matches: 7.